A selection of T cell receptor beta chains follows, all from one sample in a study of metastatic and nonmetastatic thyroid tumors. Using MiXCR, TCRdb reanalyzed the PCR reads. The sample consists of tens of thousands of clones, approximately 12% of them appearing once. Source material: blood. The receptors here all came from a female donor with papillary thyroid cancer or a benign thyroid nodule (not recorded which). Some clones in this sample may be carry-over from other donors' samples. Each CDR3 is given with its conserved first and last residue. The order of the fields is CDR3 protein, CDR3 DNA, V gene, J gene, D gene, clone size. D genes are given only for firm matches. Clone size is given for some rows only: seen once, a few or many times, or a class if the clone is expanded.

cdr3_aa: CASSITGANVLTF
cdr3_nt: TGTGCCAGTAGTATCACTGGGGCCAACGTCCTGACTTTC
v_call: TRBV19
j_call: TRBJ2-6
d_call: -
clone_size: medium-sized

cdr3_aa: CASSRASRDYGYTF
cdr3_nt: TGTGCCAGCAGCCGGGCCAGTAGGGACTATGGCTACACCTTC
v_call: TRBV5-6
j_call: TRBJ1-2
d_call: -
clone_size: many

cdr3_aa: CASSLSFVSGPTWELFF
cdr3_nt: TGTGCCAGCAGTTTATCGTTTGTTTCGGGGCCCACCTGGGAGCTGTTTTTT
v_call: TRBV27
j_call: TRBJ2-2
d_call: -
clone_size: -

cdr3_aa: CASSRTSGKGVMPTLEQFF
cdr3_nt: TGTGCCAGCAGCCGGACTAGCGGGAAAGGGGTTATGCCGACCTTAGAGCAGTTCTTC
v_call: TRBV4-2
j_call: TRBJ2-1
d_call: TRBD2
clone_size: few

cdr3_aa: CASTWTLNTDTQYF
cdr3_nt: TGTGCCAGCACCTGGACTTTAAACACAGATACGCAGTATTTT
v_call: TRBV28
j_call: TRBJ2-3
d_call: -
clone_size: many

cdr3_aa: CASSGETGYGYTF
cdr3_nt: TGCGCCAGCAGCGGCGAGACAGGCTATGGCTACACCTTC
v_call: TRBV5-1
j_call: TRBJ1-2
d_call: -
clone_size: many

cdr3_aa: CASSFPREGYTIYF
cdr3_nt: TGTGCCAGCAGTTTCCCCCGGGAAGGGTACACCATATATTTT
v_call: TRBV12-3/TRBV12-4
j_call: TRBJ1-3
d_call: -
clone_size: medium-sized

cdr3_aa: CASSLVWDEKGEAFF
cdr3_nt: TGTGCCAGCAGCTTGGTATGGGATGAAAAGGGTGAAGCTTTCTTT
v_call: TRBV5-6
j_call: TRBJ1-1
d_call: -
clone_size: many

cdr3_aa: CSAPESGLTNTEAFF
cdr3_nt: TGCAGTGCCCCTGAAAGCGGACTGACGAACACCGAAGCTTTCTTT
v_call: TRBV20-1
j_call: TRBJ1-1
d_call: -
clone_size: -

cdr3_aa: CAISPGHLNQPQHF
cdr3_nt: TGTGCCATCAGCCCGGGACATCTGAACCAGCCCCAGCATTTT
v_call: TRBV10-3
j_call: TRBJ1-5
d_call: -
clone_size: many

cdr3_aa: CASSLLGQGDQPQHF
cdr3_nt: TGTGCCAGCAGTTTATTGGGCCAGGGCGATCAGCCCCAGCATTTT
v_call: TRBV27
j_call: TRBJ1-5
d_call: -
clone_size: many

cdr3_aa: CATTAPGVNEQYF
cdr3_nt: TGTGCCACCACGGCCCCAGGGGTGAACGAGCAGTACTTC
v_call: TRBV28
j_call: TRBJ2-7
d_call: -
clone_size: medium-sized

cdr3_aa: CASREIPLQSFF
cdr3_nt: TGTGCCAGCAGGGAAATTCCGTTACAGTCATTCTTC
v_call: TRBV6-1
j_call: TRBJ1-2
d_call: -
clone_size: few

cdr3_aa: CASSLARAGLGSSGNTIYF
cdr3_nt: TGTGCCAGCAGCTTAGCTCGGGCAGGGTTAGGCAGCTCTGGAAACACCATATATTTT
v_call: TRBV7-2
j_call: TRBJ1-3
d_call: -
clone_size: many

cdr3_aa: CASSSGQGIYSNQPQHF
cdr3_nt: TGTGCCAGCAGCTCGGGACAGGGAATTTATAGCAATCAGCCCCAGCATTTT
v_call: TRBV3-1
j_call: TRBJ1-5
d_call: TRBD1
clone_size: many

cdr3_aa: CASSQDSGTLYNEQFF
cdr3_nt: TGTGCCAGCAGCCAAGATAGCGGGACACTCTACAATGAGCAGTTCTTC
v_call: TRBV4-2
j_call: TRBJ2-1
d_call: TRBD2
clone_size: many

cdr3_aa: CASSVPGQGEGETQYF
cdr3_nt: TGTGCCAGCAGCGTTCCGGGACAGGGGGAAGGAGAGACCCAGTACTTC
v_call: TRBV6-4
j_call: TRBJ2-5
d_call: TRBD1
clone_size: many

cdr3_aa: CAWSSRTGGLAEAFF
cdr3_nt: TGTGCCTGGAGTTCCCGGACAGGGGGCTTGGCTGAAGCTTTCTTT
v_call: TRBV30
j_call: TRBJ1-1
d_call: TRBD1
clone_size: many

cdr3_aa: CSATDGGTEAFF
cdr3_nt: TGCAGTGCGACGGACGGCGGCACTGAAGCTTTCTTT
v_call: TRBV20-1
j_call: TRBJ1-1
d_call: -
clone_size: many

cdr3_aa: CASSFEGLSLYEQYF
cdr3_nt: TGCGCCAGTAGCTTTGAGGGACTATCCTTATACGAGCAGTACTTC
v_call: TRBV5-1
j_call: TRBJ2-7
d_call: TRBD2
clone_size: -

cdr3_aa: CASSQREGGSGNTIYF
cdr3_nt: TGCGCCAGCAGCCAGAGGGAGGGGGGATCTGGAAACACCATATATTTT
v_call: TRBV4-1
j_call: TRBJ1-3
d_call: -
clone_size: many

cdr3_aa: CASIEGESGANVLTF
cdr3_nt: TGTGCCAGCATCGAAGGGGAGTCTGGGGCCAACGTCCTGACTTTC
v_call: TRBV6-1
j_call: TRBJ2-6
d_call: -
clone_size: -

cdr3_aa: CASSAGGHTDQPQHF
cdr3_nt: TGTGCCAGCAGCGCCGGGGGACATACGGATCAGCCCCAGCATTTT
v_call: TRBV9
j_call: TRBJ1-5
d_call: -
clone_size: many

cdr3_aa: CASSLGKVSGYGELFF
cdr3_nt: TGTGCCAGCAGCCTGGGGAAGGTTTCGGGTTACGGGGAGCTGTTTTTT
v_call: TRBV9
j_call: TRBJ2-2
d_call: -
clone_size: many

cdr3_aa: CASSQGQGGEKLFF
cdr3_nt: TGTGCCAGCAGCCAAGGACAGGGGGGGGAAAAACTGTTTTTT
v_call: TRBV7-2
j_call: TRBJ1-4
d_call: TRBD1
clone_size: many

cdr3_aa: CACSLTRGWVGELFF
cdr3_nt: TGTGCCTGCAGCTTAACCAGAGGGTGGGTCGGGGAGCTGTTTTTT
v_call: TRBV7-2
j_call: TRBJ2-2
d_call: -
clone_size: -

cdr3_aa: CSARQWVGSYNSTLHF
cdr3_nt: TGCAGTGCTAGGCAATGGGTCGGATCCTATAATTCAACCCTCCACTTT
v_call: TRBV20-1
j_call: TRBJ1-6
d_call: -
clone_size: -

cdr3_aa: CASSFSGLWGYGYTF
cdr3_nt: TGTGCCAGCAGTTTTTCGGGACTGTGGGGCTATGGCTACACCTTC
v_call: TRBV27
j_call: TRBJ1-2
d_call: -
clone_size: few

cdr3_aa: CASSPDRGGYTF
cdr3_nt: TGTGCCAGCTCACCAGACAGGGGAGGCTACACCTTC
v_call: TRBV18
j_call: TRBJ1-2
d_call: TRBD1
clone_size: many

cdr3_aa: CASLPRLAGYNEQFF
cdr3_nt: TGTGCCAGCCTCCCCCGACTAGCGGGATACAATGAGCAGTTCTTC
v_call: TRBV28
j_call: TRBJ2-1
d_call: TRBD2
clone_size: medium-sized

cdr3_aa: CASTLGGSNSPLHF
cdr3_nt: TGTGCCAGCACCCTGGGGGGCAGCAATTCACCCCTCCACTTT
v_call: TRBV28
j_call: TRBJ1-6
d_call: -
clone_size: medium-sized

cdr3_aa: CASSLVTGDEQYF
cdr3_nt: TGCGCCAGCAGCTTGGTGACAGGGGACGAACAGTACTTC
v_call: TRBV5-1
j_call: TRBJ2-7
d_call: TRBD1
clone_size: -

cdr3_aa: CASSTTARNNEQFF
cdr3_nt: TGTGCCAGCAGCACCACGGCTAGGAACAATGAGCAGTTCTTC
v_call: TRBV7-2
j_call: TRBJ2-1
d_call: -
clone_size: many

cdr3_aa: CASSFGRNTEAFF
cdr3_nt: TGTGCCAGCAGTTTCGGTAGGAACACTGAAGCTTTCTTT
v_call: TRBV6-1
j_call: TRBJ1-1
d_call: -
clone_size: many

cdr3_aa: CASRSLEVNYGYTF
cdr3_nt: TGTGCCAGCAGGTCACTCGAGGTTAACTATGGCTACACCTTC
v_call: TRBV6-5
j_call: TRBJ1-2
d_call: -
clone_size: medium-sized

cdr3_aa: CASSLTGGYNEQFF
cdr3_nt: TGTGCCAGCTCATTAACAGGGGGTTACAATGAGCAGTTCTTC
v_call: TRBV18
j_call: TRBJ2-1
d_call: TRBD1
clone_size: many

cdr3_aa: CAISRGQTLYGYTF
cdr3_nt: TGTGCCATCAGCCGCGGTCAGACGCTCTATGGCTACACCTTC
v_call: TRBV10-3
j_call: TRBJ1-2
d_call: -
clone_size: many

cdr3_aa: CASIYVQPQHF
cdr3_nt: TGTGCCAGCATTTATGTTCAGCCCCAGCATTTT
v_call: TRBV28
j_call: TRBJ1-5
d_call: -
clone_size: few

cdr3_aa: CASSLAIPNTEAFF
cdr3_nt: TGCGCCAGCAGCTTGGCCATCCCAAACACTGAAGCTTTCTTT
v_call: TRBV5-1
j_call: TRBJ1-1
d_call: -
clone_size: many

cdr3_aa: CASSQDVGTDSYEQYF
cdr3_nt: TGCGCCAGCAGCCAAGATGTTGGGACAGACTCCTACGAGCAGTACTTC
v_call: TRBV4-1
j_call: TRBJ2-7
d_call: TRBD1
clone_size: many

cdr3_aa: CASRPGTGWSSGGYTF
cdr3_nt: TGTGCCAGCAGGCCCGGGACAGGGTGGTCTTCAGGGGGCTACACCTTC
v_call: TRBV6-1
j_call: TRBJ1-2
d_call: TRBD1
clone_size: medium-sized

cdr3_aa: CASRKDLNYGYTF
cdr3_nt: TGTGCCAGCAGGAAAGACCTTAACTATGGCTACACCTTC
v_call: TRBV28
j_call: TRBJ1-2
d_call: -
clone_size: many

cdr3_aa: CASSYTGGGGTDTQYF
cdr3_nt: TGTGCCAGTAGTTACACAGGGGGAGGAGGCACAGATACGCAGTATTTT
v_call: TRBV19
j_call: TRBJ2-3
d_call: TRBD1
clone_size: many

cdr3_aa: CASSVVGSRPLLNYGYTF
cdr3_nt: TGTGCTAGCAGCGTAGTAGGCAGTCGTCCGCTACTTAACTATGGCTACACCTTC
v_call: TRBV9
j_call: TRBJ1-2
d_call: -
clone_size: -

cdr3_aa: CVSSQEVTSGVRRQFF
cdr3_nt: TGTGTCAGCAGCCAAGAAGTGACTAGCGGGGTAAGAAGGCAGTTCTTC
v_call: TRBV4-2
j_call: TRBJ2-1
d_call: TRBD2
clone_size: -

cdr3_aa: CASSLTTSGSNTGELFF
cdr3_nt: TGTGCCAGCAGCCTGACGACTAGCGGGTCGAACACCGGGGAGCTGTTTTTT
v_call: TRBV7-8
j_call: TRBJ2-2
d_call: TRBD2
clone_size: many

cdr3_aa: CSARSADRNNQPQHF
cdr3_nt: TGCAGTGCTAGATCCGCCGACAGGAACAATCAGCCCCAGCATTTT
v_call: TRBV20-1
j_call: TRBJ1-5
d_call: -
clone_size: many

cdr3_aa: CASSYSREDTGNTIYF
cdr3_nt: TGTGCCAGCAGTTACTCGCGCGAGGACACAGGGAACACCATATATTTT
v_call: TRBV6-5
j_call: TRBJ1-3
d_call: -
clone_size: few

cdr3_aa: CASIFGTGGERGGHYEQYF
cdr3_nt: TGTGCCAGCATATTTGGGACAGGGGGCGAGAGAGGGGGTCACTACGAGCAGTACTTC
v_call: TRBV6-5
j_call: TRBJ2-7
d_call: TRBD1
clone_size: many

cdr3_aa: CASSLEGPTF
cdr3_nt: TGCGCCAGCAGCTTGGAAGGCCCCACCTTC
v_call: TRBV5-1
j_call: TRBJ1-2
d_call: -
clone_size: many

cdr3_aa: CASSPRQGNSPLHF
cdr3_nt: TGTGCCAGCAGTCCTAGACAGGGGAATTCACCCCTCCACTTT
v_call: TRBV6-4
j_call: TRBJ1-6
d_call: TRBD1
clone_size: -

cdr3_aa: CASRHQGSGNTIYF
cdr3_nt: TGTGCCAGCAGACACCAGGGGTCTGGAAACACCATATATTTT
v_call: TRBV6-1
j_call: TRBJ1-3
d_call: -
clone_size: medium-sized

cdr3_aa: CASSTGQGLWSYEQYF
cdr3_nt: TGTGCCAGTAGTACGGGACAGGGTTTGTGGTCCTACGAGCAGTACTTC
v_call: TRBV19
j_call: TRBJ2-7
d_call: TRBD1
clone_size: many

cdr3_aa: CASSPQETGGIQPQHF
cdr3_nt: TGTGCCAGCTCACCACAGGAGACAGGGGGCATACAGCCCCAGCATTTT
v_call: TRBV18
j_call: TRBJ1-5
d_call: TRBD1
clone_size: -

cdr3_aa: CASSPDGVAYNEQFF
cdr3_nt: TGCGCCAGCAGCCCGGACGGGGTGGCCTACAATGAGCAGTTCTTC
v_call: TRBV5-1
j_call: TRBJ2-1
d_call: -
clone_size: many

cdr3_aa: CASSLVGQGLIQETQYF
cdr3_nt: TGTGCCAGCAGCTTAGTTGGACAGGGCCTAATCCAAGAGACCCAGTACTTC
v_call: TRBV7-9
j_call: TRBJ2-5
d_call: TRBD1
clone_size: -

cdr3_aa: CASSSYPYSPQETQYF
cdr3_nt: TGTGCCAGCAGCTCCTACCCGTACAGCCCCCAGGAGACCCAGTACTTC
v_call: TRBV7-2
j_call: TRBJ2-5
d_call: -
clone_size: few

cdr3_aa: CSARLAGGYVQYF
cdr3_nt: TGCAGTGCTAGGCTAGCGGGGGGCTACGTGCAGTACTTC
v_call: TRBV20-1
j_call: TRBJ2-7
d_call: TRBD2
clone_size: many

cdr3_aa: CASSELAGGYNEQFF
cdr3_nt: TGTGCCAGCAGTGAACTAGCGGGGGGGTACAATGAGCAGTTCTTC
v_call: TRBV6-1
j_call: TRBJ2-1
d_call: TRBD2
clone_size: few

cdr3_aa: CASSFDRSPGETQYF
cdr3_nt: TGTGCCAGCAGCTTTGACAGATCACCCGGGGAGACCCAGTACTTC
v_call: TRBV5-4
j_call: TRBJ2-5
d_call: -
clone_size: few